These 5 T cell receptor beta chains originate from one sample sequenced in a study of blood T cell repertoires in COVID-19. Measured with immunoSEQ multiplex PCR; TCRdb has only the in-frame clones, and not every one. Of around 140,000 clones in the sample, about four fifths were seen once. What was sequenced was peripheral blood. Receptor source: an elderly woman with acute or convalescent COVID-19.

This chain joins TRBV5-1 and TRBJ2-1; 10 bases are shared with TRBD2. The trim removed 3 bases at V and 2 bases at J, leaving 2 bases unmatched. There are 15 residues in the CDR3. Germline lookup yields CDR1 SGHRS and CDR2 YFSETQ. In DNA, the CDR3 is TGCGCCAGCAGCTCCACTAGCGGGACCTACAATGAGCAGTTCTTC. Translation: CASSSTSGTYNEQFF.

The V call is TRBV29-1, the J call TRBJ1-2; D uncertain. Per the germline V gene, CDR1 is SQVTM and CDR2 is ANQGSEA. V was clipped by 4 bases and J by 7 bases, with 13 bases between them. The CDR3 runs to 12 residues. The CDR3 here is CSVVGGVGGYTF. DNA for the CDR3: TGCAGCGTTGTTGGCGGGGTAGGTGGCTACACCTTC.

The J gene is TRBJ1-6, the V gene TRBV7-2; 7 bases align to TRBD1. V dropped 1 base and J dropped 9; count of bases not matched to a gene: 3. The length of the CDR3 is 14 residues. Germline V gene sequence: CDR1 SGHTA, CDR2 FQGNSA. CDR3: CASSLGTGVSPLHF. Here the CDR3 DNA reads TGTGCCAGCAGCTTAGGGACAGGAGTTTCACCCCTCCACTTT.

The CDR3 spells CAISSLLGSAFF. CDR3 DNA sequence: TGTGCCATCAGTTCCCTACTCGGGTCCGCTTTCTTT. The chain carries TRBV10-3 and TRBJ1-1; D gene uncertain. From germline, CDR1 is ENHRY and CDR2 SYGVKD. The CDR3 is made up of 12 amino acids. V lost 5 bases and J lost 11, with 15 bases in between.

This clone was detected a few times. The V and J genes are TRBV27 and TRBJ1-1; D is perhaps TRBD1 (6 bases). Germline-derived CDR1 and CDR2 are MNHEY and SMNVEV (reference sequence). The CDR3 extends over 15 amino acids. Trimming left V 6 bases short and J 3 bases short, with 17 bases between. DNA for the CDR3: TGTGCCAGCAGCACTGTGGGGGCCGGGGACACTGAAGCTTTCTTT. Protein: CASSTVGAGDTEAFF.